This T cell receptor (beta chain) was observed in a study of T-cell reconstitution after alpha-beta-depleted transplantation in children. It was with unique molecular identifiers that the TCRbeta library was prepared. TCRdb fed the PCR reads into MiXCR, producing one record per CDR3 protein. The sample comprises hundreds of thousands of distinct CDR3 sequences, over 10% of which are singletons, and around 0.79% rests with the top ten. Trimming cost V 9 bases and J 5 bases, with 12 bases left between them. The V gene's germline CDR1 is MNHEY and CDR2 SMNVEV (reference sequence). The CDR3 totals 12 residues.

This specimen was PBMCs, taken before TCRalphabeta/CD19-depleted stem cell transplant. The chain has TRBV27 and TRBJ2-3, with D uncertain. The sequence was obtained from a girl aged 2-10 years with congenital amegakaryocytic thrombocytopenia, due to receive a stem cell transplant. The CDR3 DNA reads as TGTGCCAGTCGCCTTAGTGGAGATACGCAGTATTTT. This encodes CASRLSGDTQYF.